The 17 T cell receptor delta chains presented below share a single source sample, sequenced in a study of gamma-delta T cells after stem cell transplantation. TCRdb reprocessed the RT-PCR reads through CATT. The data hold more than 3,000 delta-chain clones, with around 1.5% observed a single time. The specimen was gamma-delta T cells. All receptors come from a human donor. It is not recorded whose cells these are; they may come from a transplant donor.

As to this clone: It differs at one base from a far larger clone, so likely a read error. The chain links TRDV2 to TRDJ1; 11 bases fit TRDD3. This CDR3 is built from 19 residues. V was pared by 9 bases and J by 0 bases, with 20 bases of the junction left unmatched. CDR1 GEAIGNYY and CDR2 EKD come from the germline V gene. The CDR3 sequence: CARAPLGDSIGIYTDKLIF. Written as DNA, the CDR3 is TGTGCCCGCGCCCCACTGGGGGATAGTATAGGTATCTACACCGATAAACTCATCTTT.

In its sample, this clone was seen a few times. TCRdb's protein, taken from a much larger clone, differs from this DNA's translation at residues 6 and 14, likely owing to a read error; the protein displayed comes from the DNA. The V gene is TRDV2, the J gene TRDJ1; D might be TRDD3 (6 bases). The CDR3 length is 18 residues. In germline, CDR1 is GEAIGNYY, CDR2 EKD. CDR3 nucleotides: TGTGCCTGTGACACCACTGGGTGGGGACCAACTTACACCGGTAAACTCATCTTT. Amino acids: CACDTTGWGPTYTGKLIF.

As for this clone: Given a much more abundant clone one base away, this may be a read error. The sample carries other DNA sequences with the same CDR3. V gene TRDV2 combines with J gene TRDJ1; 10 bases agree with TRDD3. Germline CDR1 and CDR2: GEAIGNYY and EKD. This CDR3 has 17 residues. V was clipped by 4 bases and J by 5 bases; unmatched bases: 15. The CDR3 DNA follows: TGTGCCTGTGATGGTATTACTGGGGGATTAAAAACTGATAAACTCATCTTT. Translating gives CACDGITGGLKTDKLIF.

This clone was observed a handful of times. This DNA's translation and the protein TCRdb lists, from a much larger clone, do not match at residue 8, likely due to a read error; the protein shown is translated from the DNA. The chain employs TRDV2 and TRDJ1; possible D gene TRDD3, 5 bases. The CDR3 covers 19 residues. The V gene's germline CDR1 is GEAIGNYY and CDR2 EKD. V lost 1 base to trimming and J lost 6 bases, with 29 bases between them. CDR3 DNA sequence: TGTGCCTGTGACACGGTACTGGCGGACACCAGGAGGTCTGAGAATAAACTCATCTTT. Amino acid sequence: CACDTVLADTRRSENKLIF.

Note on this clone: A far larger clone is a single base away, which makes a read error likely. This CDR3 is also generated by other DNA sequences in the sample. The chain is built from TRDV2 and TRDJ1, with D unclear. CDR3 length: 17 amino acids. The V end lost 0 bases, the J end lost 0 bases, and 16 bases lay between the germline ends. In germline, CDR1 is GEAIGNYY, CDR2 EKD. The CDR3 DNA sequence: TGTGCCTGTGACACCGTAGGGGTCGGATTATACACCGATAAACTCATCTTT. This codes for CACDTVGVGLYTDKLIF.

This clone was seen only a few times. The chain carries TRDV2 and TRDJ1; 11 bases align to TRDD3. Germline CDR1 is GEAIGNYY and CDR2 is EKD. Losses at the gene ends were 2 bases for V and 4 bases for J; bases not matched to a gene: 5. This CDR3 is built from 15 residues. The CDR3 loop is CACDILGDKGDKLIF. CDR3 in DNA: TGTGCCTGTGACATACTGGGGGATAAGGGCGATAAACTCATCTTT.

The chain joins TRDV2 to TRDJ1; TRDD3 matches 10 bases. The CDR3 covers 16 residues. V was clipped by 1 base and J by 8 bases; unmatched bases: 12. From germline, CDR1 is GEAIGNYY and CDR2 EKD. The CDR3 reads CACDTVYGGDTEKLIF. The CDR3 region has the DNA TGTGCCTGTGACACGGTCTATGGGGGGGATACGGAGAAACTCATCTTT.

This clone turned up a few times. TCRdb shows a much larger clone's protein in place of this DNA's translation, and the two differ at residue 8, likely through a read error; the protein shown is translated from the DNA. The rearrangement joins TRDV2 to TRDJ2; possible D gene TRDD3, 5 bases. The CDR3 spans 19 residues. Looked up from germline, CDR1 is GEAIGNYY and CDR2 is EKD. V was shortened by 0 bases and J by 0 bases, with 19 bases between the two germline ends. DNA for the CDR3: TGTGCCTGTGACACCGTGGGGAGGGAGAAAGCGACTTTGACAGCACAACTCTTCTTT. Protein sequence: CACDTVGREKATLTAQLFF.

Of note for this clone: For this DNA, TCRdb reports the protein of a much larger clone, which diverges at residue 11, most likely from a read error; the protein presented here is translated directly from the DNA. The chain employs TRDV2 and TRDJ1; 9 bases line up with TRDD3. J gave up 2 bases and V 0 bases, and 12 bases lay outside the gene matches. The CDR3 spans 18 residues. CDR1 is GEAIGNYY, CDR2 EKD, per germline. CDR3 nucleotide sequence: TGTGCCTGTGACACCTTAAACCTGGGGGATGCGCAAACCGATAAACTCATCTTT. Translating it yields CACDTLNLGDAQTDKLIF.

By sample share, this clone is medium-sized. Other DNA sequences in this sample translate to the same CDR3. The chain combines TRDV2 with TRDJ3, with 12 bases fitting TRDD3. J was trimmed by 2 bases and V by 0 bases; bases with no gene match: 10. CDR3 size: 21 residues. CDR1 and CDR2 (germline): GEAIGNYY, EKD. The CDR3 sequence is CACDTVATLGDTTWDTRQMFF. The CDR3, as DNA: TGTGCCTGTGACACCGTGGCTACTCTGGGGGATACGACCTGGGACACCCGACAGATGTTTTTC.

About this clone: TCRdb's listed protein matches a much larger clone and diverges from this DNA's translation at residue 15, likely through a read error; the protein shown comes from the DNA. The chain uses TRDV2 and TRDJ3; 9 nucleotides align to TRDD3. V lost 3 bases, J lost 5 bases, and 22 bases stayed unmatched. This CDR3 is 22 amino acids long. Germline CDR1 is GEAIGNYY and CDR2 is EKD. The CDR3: CACDHPPLGDSPSPRDTRQMFF. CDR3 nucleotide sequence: TGTGCCTGTGACCATCCACCTCTGGGGGATTCCCCAAGTCCCCGGGACACCCGACAGATGTTTTTC.

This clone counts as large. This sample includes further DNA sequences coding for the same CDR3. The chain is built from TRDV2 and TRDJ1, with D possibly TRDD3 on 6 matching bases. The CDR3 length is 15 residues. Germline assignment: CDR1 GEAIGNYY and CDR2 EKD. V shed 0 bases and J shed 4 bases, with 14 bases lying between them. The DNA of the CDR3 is TGTGCCTGTGACACCCTTAGTGGGGGGCGCGATAAACTCATCTTT. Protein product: CACDTLSGGRDKLIF.

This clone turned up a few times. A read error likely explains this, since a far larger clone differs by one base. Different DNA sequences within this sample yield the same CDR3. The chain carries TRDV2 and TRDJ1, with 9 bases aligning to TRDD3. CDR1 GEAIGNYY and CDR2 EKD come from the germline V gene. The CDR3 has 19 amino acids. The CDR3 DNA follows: TGTGCCTGTGACTACCTTAAGGGGATACGGGGCGACGACACTGATAAACTCATCTTT. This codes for CACDYLKGIRGDDTDKLIF.

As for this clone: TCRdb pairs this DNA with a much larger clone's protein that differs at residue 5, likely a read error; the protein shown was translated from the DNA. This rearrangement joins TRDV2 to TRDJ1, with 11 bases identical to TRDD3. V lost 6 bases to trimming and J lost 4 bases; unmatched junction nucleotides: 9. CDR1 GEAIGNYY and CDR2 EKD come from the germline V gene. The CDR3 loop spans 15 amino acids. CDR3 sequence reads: CACLILGDKGDKLIF. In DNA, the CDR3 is TGTGCCTGTCTTATACTGGGGGATAAGGGCGATAAACTCATCTTT.

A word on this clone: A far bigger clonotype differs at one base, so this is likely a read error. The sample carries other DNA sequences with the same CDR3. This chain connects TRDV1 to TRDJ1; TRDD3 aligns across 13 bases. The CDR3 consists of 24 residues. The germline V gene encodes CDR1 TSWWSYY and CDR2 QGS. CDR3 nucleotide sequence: TGTGCTCTTGGGGAAGGGGCACAGTTCCGTACTGGGGGATACGCTGCTTTGTACACCGATAAGCTCATCTTT. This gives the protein CALGEGAQFRTGGYAALYTDKLIF.

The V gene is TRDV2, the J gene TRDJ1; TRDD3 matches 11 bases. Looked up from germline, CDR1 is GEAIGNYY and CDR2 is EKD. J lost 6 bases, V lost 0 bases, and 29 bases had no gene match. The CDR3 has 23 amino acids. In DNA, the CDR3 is TGTGCCTGTGACACCGTTGGGATCCTAGGGGTACTGGGGGATAGATCGTACGCCAATAAACTCATCTTT. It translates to CACDTVGILGVLGDRSYANKLIF.

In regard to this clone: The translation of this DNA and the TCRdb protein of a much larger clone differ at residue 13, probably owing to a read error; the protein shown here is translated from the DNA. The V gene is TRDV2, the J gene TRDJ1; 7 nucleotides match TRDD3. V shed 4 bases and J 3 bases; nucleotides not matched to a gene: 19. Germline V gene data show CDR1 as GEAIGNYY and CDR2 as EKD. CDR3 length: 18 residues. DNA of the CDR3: TGTGCCTGTGAACCTCTAACCTTACTGGGGATCCACGCCGATAAACTCATCTTT. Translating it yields CACEPLTLLGIHADKLIF.